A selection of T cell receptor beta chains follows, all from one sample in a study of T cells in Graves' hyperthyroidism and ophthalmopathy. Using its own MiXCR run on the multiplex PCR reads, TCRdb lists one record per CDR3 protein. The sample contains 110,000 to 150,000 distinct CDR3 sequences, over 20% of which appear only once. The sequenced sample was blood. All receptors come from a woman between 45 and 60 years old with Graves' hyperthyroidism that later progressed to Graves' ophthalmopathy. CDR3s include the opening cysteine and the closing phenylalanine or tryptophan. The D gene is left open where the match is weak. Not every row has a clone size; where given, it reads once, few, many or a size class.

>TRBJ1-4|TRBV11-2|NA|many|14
TGTGCCAGCAGATCGTCCGGGGGCAGTGAAAAACTGTTTTTT
CASRSSGGSEKLFF
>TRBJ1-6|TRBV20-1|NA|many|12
TGCAGTGCTAGACAGGGTAATTCACCCCTCCACTTT
CSARQGNSPLHF
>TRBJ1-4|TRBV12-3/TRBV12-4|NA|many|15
TGTGCCAGCAGTCTAGAGGCAGGGGCGAATGAAAAACTGTTTTTT
CASSLEAGANEKLFF
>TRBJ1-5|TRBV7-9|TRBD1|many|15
TGTGCCAGCAGCAAGGGGGGACAGGGAGAACAGCCCCAGCATTTT
CASSKGGQGEQPQHF
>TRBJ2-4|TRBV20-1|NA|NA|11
TGCAGTGCCGGGCCCGGGAACATTCAGTACTTC
CSAGPGNIQYF
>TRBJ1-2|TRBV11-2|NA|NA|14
TGTGCCAGCAGCTTAGAGGGCAGTGCCTATGGCTACACCTTC
CASSLEGSAYGYTF
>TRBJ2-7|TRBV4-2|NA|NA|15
TGTGCCAGCAGCCAAGGGAGCGGCGGCTCCTACGAGCAGTACTTC
CASSQGSGGSYEQYF
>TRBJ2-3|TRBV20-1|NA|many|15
TGCAGTGCTAGGGGGCCCCTCCGGTTCGCAGATACGCAGTATTTT
CSARGPLRFADTQYF
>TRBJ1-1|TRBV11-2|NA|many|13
TGTGCCAGCAGCTTAGATCCTAACACTGAAGCTTTCTTT
CASSLDPNTEAFF
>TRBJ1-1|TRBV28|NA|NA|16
TGTGCCAGCAGCCACCTCGGACAGAGACGAAACACTGAAGCTTTCTTT
CASSHLGQRRNTEAFF
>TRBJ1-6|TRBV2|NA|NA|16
TGTGCCAGCAGCTTAGGGCCGGGGGCGCAGGTGTCACCCCTCCACTTT
CASSLGPGAQVSPLHF
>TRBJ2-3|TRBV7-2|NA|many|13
TGTGCCAGCAGCTTGAGGGCCAGGAATACGCAGTATTTT
CASSLRARNTQYF
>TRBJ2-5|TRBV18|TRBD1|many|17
TGTGCCAGCTCACACCGCATAACAGGGGCGACCAAAGAGACCCAGTACTTC
CASSHRITGATKETQYF
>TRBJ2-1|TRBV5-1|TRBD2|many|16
TGCGCCAGCAGCTCCGGACTAGCGGGAGGGTTCAATGAGCAGTTCTTC
CASSSGLAGGFNEQFF
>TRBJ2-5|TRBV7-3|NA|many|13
TGTGCCAGCAGCCGCTCCACGGGGGAGACCCAGTACTTC
CASSRSTGETQYF
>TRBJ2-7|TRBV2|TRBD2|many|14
TGTGCCAGCAGTGAAGATTCTACTAGCGGGAGAGCCGACTTC
CASSEDSTSGRADF
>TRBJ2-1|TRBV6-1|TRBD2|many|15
TGTGCCAGCAGTCGAAGCGGGGTCTCCTACAATGAGCAGTTCTTC
CASSRSGVSYNEQFF
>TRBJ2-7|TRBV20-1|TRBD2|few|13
TGCAGTGCCCCTAGCGGCCGCTCCTACGAGCAGTACTTC
CSAPSGRSYEQYF
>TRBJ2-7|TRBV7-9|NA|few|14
TGTGCCAGCAGCTTAGACGGGAGTGTCAACGAGCAGTACTTC
CASSLDGSVNEQYF
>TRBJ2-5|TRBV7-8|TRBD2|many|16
TGTGCCAGCAGCTTAGTCCCTTCTAGCGGGAGGCCCGACAGGCACTTC
CASSLVPSSGRPDRHF
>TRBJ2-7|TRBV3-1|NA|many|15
TGTGCCAGCAGCCCCTTCCACAGGAGCTCCTACGAGCAGTACTTC
CASSPFHRSSYEQYF
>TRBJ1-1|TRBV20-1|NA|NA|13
TGCAGTGCTCCCCCGGGCAGGAACACTGAAGCTTTCTTT
CSAPPGRNTEAFF
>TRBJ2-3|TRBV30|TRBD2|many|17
TGTGCCTGGAGTGTAAAGAGGGCGGGAGGTACGAAGAATACGCAGTATTTT
CAWSVKRAGGTKNTQYF
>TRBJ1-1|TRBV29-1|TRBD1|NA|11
TGCAGCGTTTCCAGGGGGCGCCTCGCTTTCTTT
CSVSRGRLAFF
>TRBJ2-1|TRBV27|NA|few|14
TGTGCCAGCAGTACAGCGCCCGGGGCACATGAGCAGTTCTTC
CASSTAPGAHEQFF
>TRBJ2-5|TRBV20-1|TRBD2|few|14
TGCAGTGCCCTCCATGGACTAGCGGAAGAGACCCAGTACTTC
CSALHGLAEETQYF
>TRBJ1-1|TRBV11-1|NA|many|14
TGTGCCAGCAGCTTAGAAGCGGTGAACACTGAAGCTTTCTTT
CASSLEAVNTEAFF
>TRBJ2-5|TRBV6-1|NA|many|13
TGTGCCAGCAGTTCTGACGGCCAAGAGACCCAGTACTTC
CASSSDGQETQYF
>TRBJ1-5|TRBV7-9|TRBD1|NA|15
TGTGCCAGCAGCAAACCGGGACAGCCCAATCAGCCCCAGCATTTT
CASSKPGQPNQPQHF
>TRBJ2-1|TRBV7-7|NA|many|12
TGTGCTAGCAGCCCTAACAATAATGAGCAGTTCTTC
CASSPNNNEQFF
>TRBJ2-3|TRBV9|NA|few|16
TGTGCCAGCAGCCCTCAACACGGGACTCTCGGAGATACGCAGTATTTT
CASSPQHGTLGDTQYF
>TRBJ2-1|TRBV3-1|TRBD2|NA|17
TGTGCCAGCAGCCATAGCGGGAGGGCTTCCTCCTACAATGAGCAGTTCTTC
CASSHSGRASSYNEQFF
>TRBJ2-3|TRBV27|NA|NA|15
TGTGCCAGCAGTAGGGTCTTCCGGAGCACAGATACGCAGTATTTT
CASSRVFRSTDTQYF
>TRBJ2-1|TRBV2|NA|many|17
TGTGCCAGCAGTGAAGCGCTTTGGAGCGTTTCCTACAATGAGCAGTTCTTC
CASSEALWSVSYNEQFF
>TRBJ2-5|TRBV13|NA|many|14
TGTGCCAGCAGCGCCCCGGGATTCCAAGAGACCCAGTACTTC
CASSAPGFQETQYF
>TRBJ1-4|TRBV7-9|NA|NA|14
TGTGCCAGCAGCTTGGGGGCAGCGAATGAAAAACTGTTTTTT
CASSLGAANEKLFF
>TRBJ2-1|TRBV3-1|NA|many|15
TGTGCCAGCAGCCAAGCCCACAACTCCTACAATGAGCAGTTCTTC
CASSQAHNSYNEQFF
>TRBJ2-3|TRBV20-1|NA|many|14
TGCAGTGCTAGGTCTGTGGGCCGCACAGATACGCAGTATTTT
CSARSVGRTDTQYF
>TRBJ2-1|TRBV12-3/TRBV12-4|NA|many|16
TGTGCCAGCAGTTTTTATTCGTACTGGAGCTACAATGAGCAGTTCTTC
CASSFYSYWSYNEQFF
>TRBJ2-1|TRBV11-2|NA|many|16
TGTGCCAGCAGCTTAGACGACTCGAGAGCCGACAATGAGCAGTTCTTC
CASSLDDSRADNEQFF
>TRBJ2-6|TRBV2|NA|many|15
TGTGCCAGCAGCCGACAACTATCTGGGGCCAACGTCCTGACTTTC
CASSRQLSGANVLTF